The 30 T cell receptor beta chains presented below share a single source sample, sequenced in a study of T cells expressing NK-cell markers. TCRdb reanalyzed the 5' RACE reads, giving one entry per CDR3 protein sequence and no DNA. The table lists 550,000 to 600,000 distinct CDR3 sequences, with 3.5% to 4.5% in the top ten. The sample consisted of blood T cells: a sorted CD56 or NKG2C T cell subset, CD4+ or CD8+ T cells, or bulk PBMC T cells (not recorded which). The receptors stem from a man aged 18 to 29 in good health.

The genes are TRBV18 and TRBJ1-1. This CDR3 has 15 residues. Germline CDR1 is KGHSH and CDR2 is LQKENI. This CDR3 reads CASSPPARGAAEAFF.

This chain uses TRBV7-2 with TRBJ2-1; checking the TCRdb D call of TRBD2 is not possible without DNA. The germline V gene encodes CDR1 SGHTA and CDR2 FQGNSA. The CDR3 runs 16 residues. The CDR3 sequence is CASSLGLAGGPDEQFF.

The gene calls are TRBV5-1 and TRBJ2-5; TCRdb proposes TRBD1, but this gene call is untestable without DNA. The CDR3 extends over 15 amino acids. Germline V lookup: CDR1 SGHRS, CDR2 YFSETQ. The CDR3 reads CASRWVRQDGETQYF.

This chain joins TRBV7-9 and TRBJ2-3; TCRdb picks TRBD1, but there is no DNA to check that call. Germline loops: CDR1 SEHNR, CDR2 FQNEAQ (reference sequence). There are 15 residues in the CDR3. CDR3 loop: CASIDSGGSTDTQYF. Using reference TRBV7-9 and TRBJ2-3 for the parts outside the CDR3, the full variable domain is DTGVSQNPRHKITKRGQNVTFRCDPISEHNRLYWYRQTLGQGPEFLTYFQNEAQLEKSRLLSDRFSAERPKGSFSTLEIQRTEQGDSAMYLCASIDSGGSTDTQYFGPGTRLTVL.

The chain couples TRBV5-5 to TRBJ2-7; TCRdb calls TRBD1, which cannot be checked without DNA. The CDR3 consists of 15 residues. Germline CDR1 SGHKS, CDR2 YYEKEE (reference sequence). CDR3 protein: CASSLQGQGGYEQYF. Together with reference TRBV5-5 and TRBJ2-7, the CDR3 gives the full variable domain: DAGVTQSPTHLIKTRGQQVTLRCSPISGHKSVSWYQQVLGQGPQFIFQYYEKEERGRGNFPDRFSARQFPNYSSELNVNALLLGDSALYLCASSLQGQGGYEQYFGPGTRLTVT.

The rearrangement links TRBV20-1 to TRBJ2-1; TCRdb selects TRBD1, and the lack of DNA leaves this call unchecked. Germline CDR1 is DFQATT and CDR2 is SNEGSKA (reference sequence). The CDR3 has 16 amino acids. This CDR3 reads CSARDTGSKSYNEQFF.

The gene calls are TRBV6-1 and TRBJ2-1; TCRdb selects TRBD1, and the lack of DNA leaves this call unchecked. Germline V CDR1 and CDR2: MNHNS, SASEGT. CDR3 length: 15 residues. The CDR3 is CASRGNPGSGNEQFF.

CDR3 in amino acids: CASARRGQETQYF. J is TRBJ2-5 and V is TRBV19; TCRdb reports TRBD1, a call that lacks DNA to check it against. The CDR3 is 13 residues long. The germline V gene encodes CDR1 LNHDA and CDR2 SQIVND (reference sequence).

The chain uses TRBV3-1 and TRBJ1-2. CDR1 LGHDT and CDR2 YNNKEL come from the germline V gene (reference sequence). This CDR3 contains 13 residues. CDR3 loop: CASSQEGRIFYTF.

The genes are TRBV10-3 and TRBJ2-2. The CDR3 loop spans 13 amino acids. CDR1 is ENHRY, CDR2 SYGVKD, per germline. The CDR3 loop is CAISESEGSGLFF.

The chain carries TRBV12-3 or TRBV12-4 and TRBJ2-3. The CDR3 covers 12 residues. CDR3 sequence: CASSLFPDTQYF.

The V call is TRBV20-1, the J call TRBJ2-4; TCRdb proposes TRBD2, but this gene call is untestable without DNA. CDR1 DFQATT and CDR2 SNEGSKA come from the germline V gene (reference sequence). CDR3 length: 16 amino acids. CDR3 region: CSAPRLAVKWVDIQYF.

This CDR3 is CASSLGVGRDNEQFF. The chain recombines TRBV11-2 with TRBJ2-1; the D call of TRBD2 rests on TCRdb alone, since no DNA is present to check it. CDR3 length: 15 residues. Looked up from germline, CDR1 is SGHAT and CDR2 is FQNNGV.

V usage is TRBV6-5 and J usage is TRBJ2-4; TCRdb reports TRBD1, a call that lacks DNA to check it against. Per germline, CDR1 MNHEY and CDR2 SVGAGI. This CDR3 is built from 12 residues. CDR3 in amino acids: CASSTGENIQYF.

The V gene is TRBV7-8, the J gene TRBJ2-7; TCRdb names TRBD1, which stays unverified in the absence of DNA. The CDR3 is made up of 13 amino acids. Germline V lookup: CDR1 SGHVS, CDR2 FQNEAQ. CDR3 loop: CASSSPGVYEQYF. Using reference TRBV7-8 and TRBJ2-7 for the parts outside the CDR3, the full variable domain is GAGVSQSPRYKVAKRGQDVALRCDPISGHVSLFWYQQALGQGPEFLTYFQNEAQLDKSGLPSDRFFAERPEGSVSTLKIQRTQQEDSAVYLCASSSPGVYEQYFGPGTRLTVT.

The V and J genes are TRBV7-2 and TRBJ2-2; TCRdb designates TRBD2, a call that cannot be tested without DNA. The CDR3 is 15 residues long. CDR1 SGHTA and CDR2 FQGNSA come from the germline V gene. The CDR3 here is CATYSGDGNTGELFF. The variable domain in full, completed from reference TRBV7-2 and TRBJ2-2, reads GAGVSQSPSNKVTEKGKDVELRCDPISGHTALYWYRQSLGQGLEFLIYFQGNSAPDKSGLPSDRFSAERTGGSVSTLTIQRTQQEDSAVYLCATYSGDGNTGELFFGEGSRLTVL.

The rearrangement joins TRBV20-1 to TRBJ2-1; the D gene TCRdb calls, TRBD1, cannot be checked with no DNA. The CDR3 runs to 14 residues. Germline assignment: CDR1 DFQATT and CDR2 SNEGSKA (reference sequence). Here the CDR3 reads CSALTGPSYNEQFF.

This chain links TRBV5-1 with TRBJ2-1; TCRdb returns TRBD1, unconfirmable since there is no DNA. Looked up from germline, CDR1 is SGHRS and CDR2 is YFSETQ. This CDR3 contains 16 residues. CDR3 protein: CASSLVLAGIYNEQFF.

The CDR3 loop is CASSLSGAYNQPQHF. The chain carries TRBV12-3 or TRBV12-4 and TRBJ1-5. The CDR3 is made up of 15 amino acids.

This sequence joins TRBV4-2 and TRBJ2-1; TCRdb names TRBD2, which stays unverified in the absence of DNA. The germline V gene encodes CDR1 LGHNA and CDR2 YNFKEQ. CDR3 length equals 19 residues. CDR3 residues: CASSRPTSGTPYPYNEQFF.

The rearrangement links TRBV29-1 to TRBJ1-2; TCRdb designates TRBD1, a call that cannot be tested without DNA. CDR3 length equals 12 residues. The germline gives CDR1 SQVTM, CDR2 ANQGSEA. The CDR3 is CSVDPTVDGYTF.

The chain links TRBV5-1 to TRBJ2-7; TCRdb reports TRBD2, a call that lacks DNA to check it against. Germline CDR1 SGHRS, CDR2 YFSETQ. This CDR3 spans 15 amino acids. The CDR3 sequence is CASSPTSGATYEQYF. Using reference TRBV5-1 and TRBJ2-7 for the parts outside the CDR3, the full variable domain is KAGVTQTPRYLIKTRGQQVTLSCSPISGHRSVSWYQQTPGQGLQFLFEYFSETQRNKGNFPGRFSGRQFSNSRSEMNVSTLELGDSALYLCASSPTSGATYEQYFGPGTRLTVT.

The chain recombines TRBV28 with TRBJ1-1; there is no DNA to check the TCRdb D call of TRBD1. Germline V gene data show CDR1 as MDHEN and CDR2 as SYDVKM. This CDR3 spans 14 amino acids. This CDR3 reads CASSSGQAPTEAFF.

The V gene is TRBV5-1, the J gene TRBJ2-1; TCRdb selects TRBD1, and the lack of DNA leaves this call unchecked. The CDR3 totals 16 residues. Germline V lookup: CDR1 SGHRS, CDR2 YFSETQ. This CDR3 reads CASSEPGQGALGEQFF.

This chain connects TRBV4-1 to TRBJ2-1; the D call of TRBD1 rests on TCRdb alone, since no DNA is present to check it. Germline V CDR1 and CDR2: MGHRA, YSYEKL. CDR3 length: 17 amino acids. This CDR3 is CASSQTGPFEGYNEQFF.

The V call is TRBV29-1, the J call TRBJ2-4; the D call from TCRdb, TRBD2, cannot be confirmed without DNA. Germline CDR1 and CDR2: SQVTM and ANQGSEA. The CDR3 runs 12 residues. The CDR3 protein is CSVGRGGDIQYF.

CDR3 sequence reads: CASSLVSSPGETQYF. The chain is built from TRBV7-9 and TRBJ2-5; the D call of TRBD1 rests on TCRdb alone, since no DNA is present to check it. The CDR3 covers 15 residues. CDR1 and CDR2 (germline): SEHNR, FQNEAQ (reference sequence).

The chain uses TRBV19 and TRBJ2-1; TCRdb proposes TRBD2, but this gene call is untestable without DNA. The CDR3 consists of 15 residues. Germline V gene sequence: CDR1 LNHDA, CDR2 SQIVND (reference sequence). The CDR3 region is CASTDIAGYYNEQFF.

The chain couples TRBV25-1 to TRBJ2-7. Germline CDR1 is MGHDK and CDR2 is SYGVNS. This CDR3 spans 13 amino acids. The CDR3 region is CASSEGGPYEQYF.

The CDR3 region is CASSLGQVYNEQFF. The chain couples TRBV5-1 to TRBJ2-1; as DNA is missing, the TRBD1 call by TCRdb cannot be tested. The CDR3 sequence is 14 residues long. Germline V gene sequence: CDR1 SGHRS, CDR2 YFSETQ.